This entry lists 19 T cell receptor beta chains sequenced from one sample in a study of blood T cell repertoires in COVID-19. Data came from immunoSEQ multiplex PCR; TCRdb stores just in-frame clones and leaves some out. The table shows 150,000 to 250,000 clones, with about nine tenths occurring only once. The sequencing input was PBMCs or T cells enriched from blood (not recorded which). The receptors come from a woman aged 30 to 39 who had recovered from COVID-19.

The V call is TRBV19, the J call TRBJ2-3, with D perhaps matching TRBD1 (5 bases). Germline V gives CDR1 LNHDA, CDR2 SQIVND (reference sequence). The length of the CDR3 is 17 residues. Trimming removed 5 bases from V and 0 bases from J, with 18 bases in between. For the CDR3, the DNA is TGTGCCAGTAGTCCCACGTGGGGCCAGCCGAGCACAGATACGCAGTATTTT. It codes for CASSPTWGQPSTDTQYF.

The rearrangement joins TRBV5-1 to TRBJ2-2, with TRBD2 matching over 9 bases. The V segment lost 4 bases and the J segment 5 bases; nucleotides outside the gene matches: 9. Germline values: CDR1 SGHRS, CDR2 YFSETQ. This CDR3 spans 16 amino acids. The CDR3 coding sequence is TGCGCCAGCAGCCCCAGTAGCGGGAGAAATACCGGGGAGCTGTTTTTT. Protein sequence: CASSPSSGRNTGELFF.

This clone was detected a few times. This sequence joins TRBV24-1 and TRBJ2-2; no reliable D call. The CDR3 spans 13 residues. Germline values: CDR1 KGHDR, CDR2 SFDVKD. V gave up 7 bases and J gave up 2 bases, with 7 bases separating them. CDR3 coding DNA: TGTGCCACCAGCGTGAGTAACACCGGGGAGCTGTTTTTT. Protein product: CATSVSNTGELFF.

The CDR3 loop reads CASSLGDLYEQYF. CDR3 bases: TGTGCCAGCAGCTTGGGGGACTTGTACGAGCAGTACTTC. This rearrangement joins TRBV5-4 to TRBJ2-7; perhaps TRBD2 as D (6 bases). The CDR3 runs to 13 residues. V was clipped by 0 bases and J by 4 bases, with 8 bases between them. Per the germline V gene, CDR1 is SGHNT and CDR2 is YYREEE (reference sequence).

This clone was seen a single time. This CDR3 reads CASSLRDRGQYGYTF. The CDR3 DNA sequence: TGTGCCAGCAGCTTACGGGACAGGGGCCAGTATGGCTACACCTTC. J is TRBJ1-2 and V is TRBV11-2; 10 bases match TRBD1. V trimming: 2 bases; J trimming: 5 bases; junction bases outside the gene matches: 5. Looked up from germline, CDR1 is SGHAT and CDR2 is FQNNGV. The CDR3 is 15 amino acids. The variable domain in full, with the rest retrieved from reference TRBV11-2 and TRBJ1-2, is EAGVAQSPRYKIIEKRQSVAFWCNPISGHATLYWYQQILGQGPKLLIQFQNNGVVDDSQLPKDRFSAERLKGVDSTLKIQPAKLEDSAVYLCASSLRDRGQYGYTFGSGTRLTVV.

V usage is TRBV4-1 and J usage is TRBJ1-1, with TRBD1 matching over 8 bases. Germline V gives CDR1 MGHRA, CDR2 YSYEKL. V lost 3 bases and J lost 3; bases outside the gene matches: 21. The CDR3 spans 20 residues. The CDR3 here is CASSHSSGTGGKRDYTEAFF. The CDR3 region has the DNA TGCGCCAGCAGCCATTCTTCCGGGACAGGTGGAAAGAGAGATTACACTGAAGCTTTCTTT.

The V and J genes are TRBV29-1 and TRBJ2-1; 8 bases agree with TRBD2. After removal of 6 bases from V and 2 bases from J, the junction contained 12 bases not matched to a gene. The CDR3 is made up of 16 amino acids. Looked up from germline, CDR1 is SQVTM and CDR2 is ANQGSEA. CDR3 sequence: CSVTTSTSDAYNEQFF. The CDR3 coding sequence is TGCAGCGTCACAACCTCGACTAGCGACGCCTACAATGAGCAGTTCTTC.

This chain uses TRBV19 with TRBJ1-4, with D maybe TRBD1 (6 bases). The CDR3 spans 14 residues. The V end was cut by 6 bases, the J end by 7 bases, with 15 bases between. Per germline, CDR1 LNHDA and CDR2 SQIVND (reference sequence). CDR3 sequence reads: CASSTSRGTEKLFF. The CDR3 bases are TGTGCCAGTAGCACTTCTAGGGGGACTGAAAAACTGTTTTTT.

CDR3 protein: CASSHRSVTGRGETQYF. In nucleotides, the CDR3 is TGTGCCAGCAGCCACCGATCCGTGACAGGGCGAGGAGAGACCCAGTACTTC. This chain connects TRBV7-6 to TRBJ2-5, with TRBD1 matching over 7 bases. Trimming removed 5 bases from V and 4 bases from J; junction bases left unmatched: 16. CDR1 SGHVS and CDR2 FNYEAQ come from the germline V gene. The CDR3 has 17 residues.

This chain uses TRBV4-1 with TRBJ2-3; 15 nucleotides line up with TRBD2. Germline trimming cut 3 bases from V and 3 bases from J; bases unmatched to any gene: 4. The CDR3 totals 17 residues. CDR1 and CDR2 from the germline V gene are MGHRA and YSYEKL. CDR3 in amino acids: CASSQAGTSGGTDTQYF. CDR3 nucleotide sequence: TGCGCCAGCAGCCAGGCCGGGACTAGCGGGGGGACAGATACGCAGTATTTT.

V and J are TRBV12-3 or TRBV12-4 and TRBJ2-3, with a tentative D call TRBD2 (6 bases). CDR3 length: 13 amino acids. V was pared by 5 bases and J by 6 bases, with 12 bases between. DNA for the CDR3: TGTGCCAGCAGTCCTGGGGGGAAGGATACGCAGTATTTT. Protein sequence: CASSPGGKDTQYF.

The chain recombines TRBV4-2 with TRBJ2-2; D remains unclear. V gave up 4 bases and J gave up 3 bases, with 12 bases separating them. This CDR3 is 15 amino acids long. Looked up from germline, CDR1 is LGHNA and CDR2 is YNFKEQ. The chain's CDR3 is CASSRGAVHTGELFF. Here the CDR3 DNA reads TGTGCCAGCAGCCGTGGAGCAGTCCACACCGGGGAGCTGTTTTTT.

The CDR3: CASSPRTGLRTEAFF. In nucleotides, the CDR3 is TGTGCCAGCTCACCACGGACAGGGCTTCGCACTGAAGCTTTCTTT. The rearrangement joins TRBV18 to TRBJ1-1, with TRBD1 matching over 8 bases. With V trimmed by 1 base and J by 4 bases, 5 bases remained unmatched. The CDR3 has 15 amino acids. Per germline, CDR1 KGHSH and CDR2 LQKENI.

This clone was detected once. The V gene is TRBV6-5, the J gene TRBJ1-1; unclear D gene. The CDR3 is 15 amino acids. Germline V gives CDR1 MNHEY, CDR2 SVGAGI. Trimming removed 8 bases at V and 0 bases at J, with 16 bases between. CDR3 in amino acids: CASQLGGNMNTEAFF. As DNA, the CDR3 is TGTGCCAGCCAACTTGGAGGTAACATGAACACTGAAGCTTTCTTT.

This clone was picked up one time. The chain employs TRBV27 and TRBJ2-3; possibly TRBD2 for D (5 bases). This CDR3 has 15 residues. V was cut by 4 bases and J by 6 bases, with 17 bases left in between. Germline V lookup: CDR1 MNHEY, CDR2 SMNVEV (reference sequence). The CDR3 DNA reads TGTGCCAGCAGTTCCATAATACTCCGCGGGGATACGCAGTATTTT. Its protein is CASSSIILRGDTQYF.

The chain combines TRBV19 with TRBJ1-5; a weak D match, TRBD1 (6 bases). Germline-derived CDR1 and CDR2 are LNHDA and SQIVND (reference sequence). This CDR3 spans 13 amino acids. Trimming left V 4 bases short and J 6 bases short, with 10 bases between. CDR3 region: CASSTGQFQPQHF. CDR3 DNA: TGTGCCAGTAGTACAGGACAGTTTCAGCCCCAGCATTTT.

This chain links TRBV7-2 with TRBJ1-2; D remains unclear. Trimming pared 5 bases from V and 2 bases from J, leaving 15 bases between. The CDR3 is 15 amino acids. The V gene's germline CDR1 is SGHTA and CDR2 FQGNSA. The CDR3 nucleotides read TGTGCCAGCAGCCCTACCACACAGACAAACTATGGCTACACCTTC. Its protein is CASSPTTQTNYGYTF.

Notes on this clone: At one boundary the junction diverges from the germline segment, which might be a read error. The chain links TRBV7-2 to TRBJ2-6; 8 positions match TRBD2. CDR3 size: 15 residues. Germline CDR1 is SGHTA and CDR2 is FQGNSA. The DNA for the CDR3 is TGTGCCAGCAGCCCCCCCCCAGCGGGGGTCAACGTCCTGACTTTC. Translation: CASSPPPAGVNVLTF.

The chain combines TRBV30 with TRBJ1-4, with D unresolved. The V end lost 4 bases, the J end lost 8 bases, and 17 bases lay between the germline ends. Looked up from germline, CDR1 is GTSNPN and CDR2 is SVGIG (reference sequence). This CDR3 is built from 14 residues. This chain's CDR3 is CAWKLQAGSEKLFF. In nucleotides, the CDR3 is TGTGCCTGGAAACTCCAAGCGGGTTCGGAAAAACTGTTTTTT.